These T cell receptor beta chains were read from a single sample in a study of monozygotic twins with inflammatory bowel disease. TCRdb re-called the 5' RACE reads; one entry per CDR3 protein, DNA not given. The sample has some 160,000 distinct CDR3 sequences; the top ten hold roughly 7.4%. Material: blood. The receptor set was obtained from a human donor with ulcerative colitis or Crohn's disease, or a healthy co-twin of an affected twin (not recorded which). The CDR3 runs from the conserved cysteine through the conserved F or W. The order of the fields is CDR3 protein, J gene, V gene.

CDR3 protein: CASSPPDRAKNIQYF; J gene: TRBJ2-4; V gene: TRBV5-1
CDR3 protein: CSARMVRGGNNEQFF; J gene: TRBJ2-1; V gene: TRBV20-1
CDR3 protein: CARQRNPSSGANVLTF; J gene: TRBJ2-6; V gene: TRBV2
CDR3 protein: CAISERGQGNTIYF; J gene: TRBJ1-3; V gene: TRBV10-3
CDR3 protein: CASSYGRGNTEAFF; J gene: TRBJ1-1; V gene: TRBV6-2/TRBV6-3
CDR3 protein: CASSSQGAHLEAFF; J gene: TRBJ1-1; V gene: TRBV27
CDR3 protein: CASSYRPFTEAFF; J gene: TRBJ1-1; V gene: TRBV6-5
CDR3 protein: CSVEDKWGAPYNEQFF; J gene: TRBJ2-1; V gene: TRBV29-1
CDR3 protein: CASSLSWGAVNTIYF; J gene: TRBJ1-3; V gene: TRBV27
CDR3 protein: CASSLSRLNTGELFF; J gene: TRBJ2-2; V gene: TRBV27
CDR3 protein: CASSTGQAGVNEQFF; J gene: TRBJ2-1; V gene: TRBV19
CDR3 protein: CASSSLSPDTQYF; J gene: TRBJ2-3; V gene: TRBV7-2
CDR3 protein: CASSRGPAWGYTF; J gene: TRBJ1-2; V gene: TRBV5-1
CDR3 protein: CASKTSGIQETQYF; J gene: TRBJ2-5; V gene: TRBV6-2/TRBV6-3
CDR3 protein: CASSHDDRVRAF; J gene: TRBJ1-2; V gene: TRBV5-5
CDR3 protein: CASSASGVYNEQFF; J gene: TRBJ2-1; V gene: TRBV19
CDR3 protein: CASSSLPGLEETQYF; J gene: TRBJ2-5; V gene: TRBV7-9
CDR3 protein: CASSLNGPYGYTF; J gene: TRBJ1-2; V gene: TRBV12-3/TRBV12-4
CDR3 protein: CASSTLGDTGELFF; J gene: TRBJ2-2; V gene: TRBV5-6